The clone carrying this T cell receptor beta chain has a single count. Antigen specificity is unknown. The sample is drawn from a study of CD8 T cell repertoires and HIV-1 epitope variants. As for the study in general: Epitopes were three Gag families plus Nef HW9 and YT9.

The CDR3 consists of 15 residues. CDR1 SEHNR and CDR2 FQNEAQ come from the germline V gene (reference sequence). J gave up 5 bases and V 6 bases, and 10 bases lay outside the gene matches. Method: immunoSEQ multiplex PCR; TCRdb's copy keeps in-frame clones and lacks some. The data contain several thousand clones, 60% to 75% of them singletons. Overall study results and limits: The TAALDMSHF plasma variant had no responses, unlike KF9 (about five clonotypes) and HW9 (one).

The source is a male donor with HIV. Material for sequencing was cultured CD8+ T cells derived from PBMCs. The chain joins TRBV7-9 to TRBJ1-1, with TRBD1 matching over 9 bases. The CDR3 spells CASSQPGQGHTEAFF. The CDR3 DNA sequence: TGTGCCAGCAGTCAACCGGGACAGGGCCATACTGAAGCTTTCTTT.